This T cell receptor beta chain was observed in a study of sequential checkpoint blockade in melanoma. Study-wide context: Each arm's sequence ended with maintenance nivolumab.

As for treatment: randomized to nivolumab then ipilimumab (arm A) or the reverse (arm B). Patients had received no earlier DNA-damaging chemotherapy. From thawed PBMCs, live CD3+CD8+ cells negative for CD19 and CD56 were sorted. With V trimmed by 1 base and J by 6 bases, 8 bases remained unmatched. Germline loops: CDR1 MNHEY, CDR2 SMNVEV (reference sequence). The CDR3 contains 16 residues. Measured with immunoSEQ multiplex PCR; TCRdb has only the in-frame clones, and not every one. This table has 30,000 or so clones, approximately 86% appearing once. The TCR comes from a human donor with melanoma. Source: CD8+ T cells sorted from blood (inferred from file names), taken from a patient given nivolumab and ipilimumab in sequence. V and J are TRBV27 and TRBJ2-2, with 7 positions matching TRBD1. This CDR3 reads CASSLLLGRGSGELFF. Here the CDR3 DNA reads TGTGCCAGCAGTTTATTATTGGGCAGGGGGTCCGGGGAGCTGTTTTTT.